This TCR beta chain was profiled in a study of CD4+ T cells in melanoma. Libraries were prepared by immunoSEQ multiplex PCR; TCRdb keeps only in-frame clonotypes and omits some of them. This sample has more than 90,000 clones, with roughly 90% found just once. Germline CDR1 and CDR2: SGHVS and FQNEAQ. This CDR3 has 15 amino acids. The V and J ends lost 4 bases and 2 bases respectively, with 15 bases between them. Overall study results and limits: In melanoma, neoantigen-specific CD4+ T cells reportedly differed in differentiation state. A reported correlation linked neoantigen-specific CD4+ T cells to CD8+, macrophage and B cell function.

In its sample, this clone was seen once. Its antigen is unknown. This sequence joins TRBV7-8 and TRBJ2-7; D is uncertain. What was sequenced was peripheral blood. This sequence originates from a human donor with melanoma. The CDR3 loop is CASSSTPGRTYEQYF. CDR3 DNA: TGTGCCAGCAGCTCGACCCCGGGCCGCACCTACGAGCAGTACTTC.